The clone carrying this TCR beta chain appeared a few times. What it recognizes is unknown. By way of CD45RO/CCR7/CD25/CD127/CD95/CD27, the CD4+ regulatory, stem cell-like memory, central memory and naive cells were sorted. The data derive from a study of beta chain features in type 1 diabetes. Across the study: Sorted cells, around 100 million in number, were examined across all samples. Study conclusions and caveats: Type 1 diabetes patients showed a moderate but significant shortening of TCRB CDR3s in all four CD4+ subsets. TCRB repertoires of naive, central memory and Treg cells appeared more similar among patients than among healthy donors.

The sequenced template was cDNA made from the entire isolated RNA. Sequenced by immunoSEQ multiplex PCR; TCRdb stores in-frame clones only, minus some. The sample contains about 340,000 clones, around an eighth of which appear only once. Germline V gene sequence: CDR1 KGHSH, CDR2 LQKENI. Germline trimming cut 4 bases from V and 8 bases from J; bases unmatched to any gene: 6. This CDR3 is built from 15 residues. This chain joins TRBV18 and TRBJ2-1, with 12 bases that match TRBD2. This sequence was found in a woman between 18 and 30 years old with type 1 diabetes. The sequencing input was naive CD4+ T cells from blood. CDR3 nucleotides: TGTGCCAGCTCACGGCTAGCGGGAGGGCGATATGAGCAGTTCTTC. As protein: CASSRLAGGRYEQFF.